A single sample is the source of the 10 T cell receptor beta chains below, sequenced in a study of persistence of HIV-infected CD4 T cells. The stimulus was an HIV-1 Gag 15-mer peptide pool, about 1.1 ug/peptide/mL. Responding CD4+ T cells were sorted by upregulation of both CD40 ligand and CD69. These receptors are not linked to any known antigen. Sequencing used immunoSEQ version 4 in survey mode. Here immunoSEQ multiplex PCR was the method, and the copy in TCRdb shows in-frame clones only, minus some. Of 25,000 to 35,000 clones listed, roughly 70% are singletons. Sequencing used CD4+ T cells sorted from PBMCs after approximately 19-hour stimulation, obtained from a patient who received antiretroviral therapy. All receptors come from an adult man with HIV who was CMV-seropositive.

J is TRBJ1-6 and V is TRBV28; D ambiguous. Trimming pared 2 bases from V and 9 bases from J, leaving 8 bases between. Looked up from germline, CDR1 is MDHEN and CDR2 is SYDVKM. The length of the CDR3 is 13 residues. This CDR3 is CASSLETPSPLHF. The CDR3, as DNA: TGTGCCAGCAGTTTAGAGACCCCTTCACCCCTCCACTTT.

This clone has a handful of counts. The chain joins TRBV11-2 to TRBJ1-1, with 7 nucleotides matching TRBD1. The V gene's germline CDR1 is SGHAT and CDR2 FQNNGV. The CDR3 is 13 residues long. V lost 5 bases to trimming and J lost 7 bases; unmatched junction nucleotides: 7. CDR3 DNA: TGTGCCAGCAGCCCACGAAGGGACAGTGAAGCTTTCTTT. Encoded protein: CASSPRRDSEAFF.

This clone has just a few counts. The CDR3 nucleotides are TGTGCCAGCAGCTTTGGACAGAACAATGAGCAGTTCTTC. Protein: CASSFGQNNEQFF. This chain joins TRBV5-6 and TRBJ2-1, with D possibly being TRBD1 (6 bases). The V end lost 2 bases, the J end lost 5 bases, and 8 bases lay between the germline ends. This CDR3 spans 13 amino acids. Germline values: CDR1 SGHDT, CDR2 YYEEEE.

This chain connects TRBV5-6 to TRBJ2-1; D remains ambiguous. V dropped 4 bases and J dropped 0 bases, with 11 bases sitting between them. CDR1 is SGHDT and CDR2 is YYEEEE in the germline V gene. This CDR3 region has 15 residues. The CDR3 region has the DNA TGTGCCAGCAGCCCTTTCTTGAGCTCCTACAATGAGCAGTTCTTC. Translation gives CASSPFLSSYNEQFF.

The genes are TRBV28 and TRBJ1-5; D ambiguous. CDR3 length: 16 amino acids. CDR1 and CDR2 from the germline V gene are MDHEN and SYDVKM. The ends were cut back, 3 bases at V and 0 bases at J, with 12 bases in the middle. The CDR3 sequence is CASSLGSTYSNQPQHF. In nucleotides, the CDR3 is TGTGCCAGCAGTTTGGGATCTACTTATAGCAATCAGCCCCAGCATTTT.

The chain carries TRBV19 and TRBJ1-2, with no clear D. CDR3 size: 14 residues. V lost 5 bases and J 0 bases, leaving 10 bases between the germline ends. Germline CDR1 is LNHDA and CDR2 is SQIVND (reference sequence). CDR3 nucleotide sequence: TGTGCCAGTAGTGCAAACAGAGCTAACTATGGCTACACCTTC. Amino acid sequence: CASSANRANYGYTF.

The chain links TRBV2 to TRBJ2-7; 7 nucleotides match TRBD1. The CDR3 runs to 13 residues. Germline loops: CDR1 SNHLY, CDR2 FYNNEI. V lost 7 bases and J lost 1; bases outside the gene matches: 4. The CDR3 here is CASNSGQSYEQYF. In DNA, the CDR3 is TGTGCCAGCAACTCGGGACAGTCCTACGAGCAGTACTTC.

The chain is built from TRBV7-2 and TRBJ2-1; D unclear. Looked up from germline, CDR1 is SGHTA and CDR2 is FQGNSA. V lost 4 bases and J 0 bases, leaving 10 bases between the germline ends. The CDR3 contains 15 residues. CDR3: CASSYIKSSYNEQFF. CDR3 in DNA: TGTGCCAGCAGCTACATCAAGAGCTCCTACAATGAGCAGTTCTTC. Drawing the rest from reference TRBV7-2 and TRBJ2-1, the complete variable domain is GAGVSQSPSNKVTEKGKDVELRCDPISGHTALYWYRQSLGQGLEFLIYFQGNSAPDKSGLPSDRFSAERTGGSVSTLTIQRTQQEDSAVYLCASSYIKSSYNEQFFGPGTRLTVL.

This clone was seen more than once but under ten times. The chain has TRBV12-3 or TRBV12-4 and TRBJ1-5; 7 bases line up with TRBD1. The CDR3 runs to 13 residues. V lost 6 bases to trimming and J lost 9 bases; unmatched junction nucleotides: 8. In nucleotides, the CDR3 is TGTGCCAGCAGACGACAGGGCTCCGGGCCCCAGCATTTT. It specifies CASRRQGSGPQHF.

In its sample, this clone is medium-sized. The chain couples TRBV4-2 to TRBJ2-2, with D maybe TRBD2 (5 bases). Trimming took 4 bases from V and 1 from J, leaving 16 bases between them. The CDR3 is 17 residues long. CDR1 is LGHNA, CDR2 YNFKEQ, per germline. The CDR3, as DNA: TGTGCCAGCAGCCTTCCTAGGGCCGGGGTGAACACCGGGGAGCTGTTTTTT. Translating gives CASSLPRAGVNTGELFF.